The rows below give T cell receptor beta chains drawn from one sample of a study of response to subunit inactivated influenza vaccine. TCRdb reprocessed the RT-PCR reads with MiXCR, giving one entry per CDR3 protein. Here the sample spans about 240,000 distinct CDR3 sequences, 12% being singletons. Here the sequenced sample was non-naive T cells sorted from PBMCs, taken less than 15 days before vaccination. These receptors were obtained from a man aged 50 to 59 who received an inactivated influenza vaccine. Both conserved end residues are part of each CDR3. Clone size is shown for a subset of rows, as once, few, many or a class of expanded clone.

j_call	clone_size	v_call	cdr3_aa
TRBJ2-1	many	TRBV24-1	CATRGDPGTDYNEQFF
TRBJ2-3	many	TRBV20-1	CSAGGGQVTDTQYF
TRBJ1-1	few	TRBV4-3	CASSQEVRGFTEAFF
TRBJ2-7	few	TRBV6-2/TRBV6-3	CASSYGSTNPYEQYF
TRBJ1-2	many	TRBV6-1	CASSQDYGYTF
TRBJ2-5	few	TRBV6-2/TRBV6-3	CASSYSFQETQYF
TRBJ1-3	many	TRBV25-1	CASSEYLYTGTGKNTIYF
TRBJ2-1	-	TRBV14	CASSQGSGYEQFF
TRBJ2-2	-	TRBV2	CASSETTGFGELFF
TRBJ2-3	-	TRBV28	CASRPPGSPTDTQYF
TRBJ2-1	many	TRBV7-2	CASSLLASLDEQFF
TRBJ2-1	many	TRBV12-3/TRBV12-4	CASTSNGPSGNEQFF
TRBJ2-5	medium-sized	TRBV24-1	CATSGGGGETQYF
TRBJ1-4	many	TRBV4-3	CASSQSLPGANEKLFF
TRBJ1-4	-	TRBV7-8	CASSLVSGTKGELFF